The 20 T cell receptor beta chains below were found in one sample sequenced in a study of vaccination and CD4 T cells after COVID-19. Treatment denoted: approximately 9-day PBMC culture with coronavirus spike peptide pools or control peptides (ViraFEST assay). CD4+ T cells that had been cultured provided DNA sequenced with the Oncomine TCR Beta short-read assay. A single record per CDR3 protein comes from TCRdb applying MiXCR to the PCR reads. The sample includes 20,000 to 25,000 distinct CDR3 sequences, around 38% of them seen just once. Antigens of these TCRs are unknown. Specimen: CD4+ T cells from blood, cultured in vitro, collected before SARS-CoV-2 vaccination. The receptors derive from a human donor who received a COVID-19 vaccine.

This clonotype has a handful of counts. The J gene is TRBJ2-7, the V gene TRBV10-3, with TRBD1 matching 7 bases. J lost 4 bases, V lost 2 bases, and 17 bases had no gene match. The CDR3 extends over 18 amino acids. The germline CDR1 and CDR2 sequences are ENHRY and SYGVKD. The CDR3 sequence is CAISEPLTGLVHTYEQYF. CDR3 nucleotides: TGTGCCATCAGTGAGCCCCTGACAGGGTTAGTCCATACGTACGAGCAGTACTTC.

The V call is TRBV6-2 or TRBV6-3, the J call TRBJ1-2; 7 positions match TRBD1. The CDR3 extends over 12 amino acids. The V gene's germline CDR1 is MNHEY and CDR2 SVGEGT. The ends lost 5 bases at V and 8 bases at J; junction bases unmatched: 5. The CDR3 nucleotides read TGTGCCAGCAGTCGACAGGGAACGGGCTACACCTTC. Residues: CASSRQGTGYTF.

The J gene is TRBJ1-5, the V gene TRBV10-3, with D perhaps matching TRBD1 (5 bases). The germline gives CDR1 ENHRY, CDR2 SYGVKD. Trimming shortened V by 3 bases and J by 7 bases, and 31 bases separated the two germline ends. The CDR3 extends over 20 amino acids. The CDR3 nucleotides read TGTGCCATCAGTGACCCAGACGCTTACGGGGTTTCGCGATCAGGGCAGCCCCAGCATTTT. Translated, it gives CAISDPDAYGVSRSGQPQHF.

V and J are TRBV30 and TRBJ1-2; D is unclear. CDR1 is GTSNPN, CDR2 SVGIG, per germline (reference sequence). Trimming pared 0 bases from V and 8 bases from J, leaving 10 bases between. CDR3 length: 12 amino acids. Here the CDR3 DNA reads TGTGCCTGGAGTGTCATGCGGGTCGGCTACACCTTC. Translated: CAWSVMRVGYTF.

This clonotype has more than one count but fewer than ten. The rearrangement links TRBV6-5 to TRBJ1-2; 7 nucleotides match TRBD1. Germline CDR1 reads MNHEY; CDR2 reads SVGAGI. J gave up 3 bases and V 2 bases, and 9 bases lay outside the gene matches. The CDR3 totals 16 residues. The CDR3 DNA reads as TGTGCCAGCAGTTACGTCGACAGGGTTCAGGACTATGGCTACACCTTC. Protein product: CASSYVDRVQDYGYTF.

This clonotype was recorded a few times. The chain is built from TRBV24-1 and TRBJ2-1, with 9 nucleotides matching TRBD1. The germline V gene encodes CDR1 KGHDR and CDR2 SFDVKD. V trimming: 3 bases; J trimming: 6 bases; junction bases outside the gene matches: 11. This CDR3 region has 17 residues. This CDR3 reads CATSDGTGTRRGNEQFF. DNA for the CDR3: TGTGCCACCAGTGATGGGACAGGGACAAGGCGGGGCAATGAGCAGTTCTTC.

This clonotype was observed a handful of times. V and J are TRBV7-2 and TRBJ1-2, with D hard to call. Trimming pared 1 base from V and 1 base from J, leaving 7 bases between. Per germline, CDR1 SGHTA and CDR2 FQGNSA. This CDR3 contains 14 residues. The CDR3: CASSLGADNYGYTF. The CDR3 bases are TGTGCCAGCAGCTTAGGGGCGGATAACTATGGCTACACCTTC.

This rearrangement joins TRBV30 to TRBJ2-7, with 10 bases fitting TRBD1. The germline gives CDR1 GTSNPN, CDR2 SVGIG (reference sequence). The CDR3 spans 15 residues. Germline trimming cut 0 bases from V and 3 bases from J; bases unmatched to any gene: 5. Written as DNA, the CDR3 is TGTGCCTGGAGTGTCCGGGACAGGGGAATCTACGAGCAGTACTTC. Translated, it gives CAWSVRDRGIYEQYF.

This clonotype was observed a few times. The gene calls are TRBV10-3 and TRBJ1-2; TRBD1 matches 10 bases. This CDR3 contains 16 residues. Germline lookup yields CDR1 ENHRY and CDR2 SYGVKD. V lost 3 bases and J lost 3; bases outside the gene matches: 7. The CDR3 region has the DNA TGTGCCATCAGTGATCAGGGACAGGGGACCCACTATGGCTACACCTTC. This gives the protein CAISDQGQGTHYGYTF.

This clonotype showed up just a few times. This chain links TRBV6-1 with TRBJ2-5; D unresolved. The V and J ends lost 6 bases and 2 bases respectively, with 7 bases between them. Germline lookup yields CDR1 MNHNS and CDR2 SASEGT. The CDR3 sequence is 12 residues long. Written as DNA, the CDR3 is TGTGCCAGCAGGGGCAGACAAGAGACCCAGTACTTC. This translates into CASRGRQETQYF.

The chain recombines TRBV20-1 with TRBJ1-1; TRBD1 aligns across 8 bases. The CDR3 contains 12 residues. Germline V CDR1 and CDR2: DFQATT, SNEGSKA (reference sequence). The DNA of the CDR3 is TGCAGGTTCGACAGGGGATACACTGAAGCTTTCTTT. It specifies CRFDRGYTEAFF.

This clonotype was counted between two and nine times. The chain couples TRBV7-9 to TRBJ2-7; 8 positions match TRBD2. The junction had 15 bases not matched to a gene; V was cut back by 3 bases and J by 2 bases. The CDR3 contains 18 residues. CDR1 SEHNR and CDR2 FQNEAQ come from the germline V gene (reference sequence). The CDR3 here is CASSFSGGGRYSTYEQYF. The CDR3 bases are TGTGCCAGCAGCTTCTCCGGCGGGGGGCGATACTCCACCTACGAGCAGTACTTC. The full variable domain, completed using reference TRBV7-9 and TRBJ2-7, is DTGVSQNPRHKITKRGQNVTFRCDPISEHNRLYWYRQTLGQGPEFLTYFQNEAQLEKSRLLSDRFSAERPKGSFSTLEIQRTEQGDSAMYLCASSFSGGGRYSTYEQYFGPGTRLTVT.

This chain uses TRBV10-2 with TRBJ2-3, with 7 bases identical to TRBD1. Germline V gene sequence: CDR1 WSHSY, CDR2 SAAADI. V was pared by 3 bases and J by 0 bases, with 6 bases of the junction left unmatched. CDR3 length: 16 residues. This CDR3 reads CASSEEGGVSTDTQYF. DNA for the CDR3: TGCGCCAGCAGTGAAGAAGGGGGCGTCAGCACAGATACGCAGTATTTT.

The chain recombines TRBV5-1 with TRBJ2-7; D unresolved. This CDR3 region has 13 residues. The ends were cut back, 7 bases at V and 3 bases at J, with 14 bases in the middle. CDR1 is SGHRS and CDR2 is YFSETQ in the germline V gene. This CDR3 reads CASGETVNYEQYF. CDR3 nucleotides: TGCGCCAGCGGGGAAACAGTGAACTACGAGCAGTACTTC.

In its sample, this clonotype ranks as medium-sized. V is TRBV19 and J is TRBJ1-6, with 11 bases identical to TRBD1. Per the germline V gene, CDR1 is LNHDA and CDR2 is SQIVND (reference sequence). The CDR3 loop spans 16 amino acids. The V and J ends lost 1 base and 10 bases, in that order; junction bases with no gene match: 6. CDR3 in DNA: TGTGCCAGTAGTATAGGGCCGGGACAGGGGGTCTCACCCCTCCACTTT. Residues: CASSIGPGQGVSPLHF.

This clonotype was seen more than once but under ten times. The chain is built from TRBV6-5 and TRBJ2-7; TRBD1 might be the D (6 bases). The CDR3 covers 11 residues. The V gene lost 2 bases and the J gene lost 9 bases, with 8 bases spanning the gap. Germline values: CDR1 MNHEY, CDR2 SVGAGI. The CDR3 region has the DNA TGTGCCAGCAGTTACGCAGGGGTGCAGTACTTC. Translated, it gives CASSYAGVQYF.

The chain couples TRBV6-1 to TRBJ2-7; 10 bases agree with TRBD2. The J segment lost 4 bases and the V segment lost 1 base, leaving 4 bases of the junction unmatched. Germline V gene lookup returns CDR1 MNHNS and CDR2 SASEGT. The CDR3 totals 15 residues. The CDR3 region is CASSEVRTSGYEQYF. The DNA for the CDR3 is TGTGCCAGCAGTGAAGTGCGGACTAGCGGTTACGAGCAGTACTTC.

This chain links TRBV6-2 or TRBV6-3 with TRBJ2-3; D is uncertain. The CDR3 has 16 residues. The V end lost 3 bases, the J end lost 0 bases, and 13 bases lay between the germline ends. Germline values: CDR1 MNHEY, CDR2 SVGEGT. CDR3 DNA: TGTGCCAGCAGTTATCCTCTCGCAGCTAGCACAGATACGCAGTATTTT. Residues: CASSYPLAASTDTQYF.

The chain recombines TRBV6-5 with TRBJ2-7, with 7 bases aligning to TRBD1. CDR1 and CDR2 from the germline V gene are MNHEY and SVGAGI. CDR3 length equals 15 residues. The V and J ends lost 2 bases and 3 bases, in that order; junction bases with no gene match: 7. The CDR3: CASSYRSGGVYEQYF. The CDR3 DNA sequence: TGTGCCAGCAGTTACCGGTCAGGGGGTGTCTACGAGCAGTACTTC.

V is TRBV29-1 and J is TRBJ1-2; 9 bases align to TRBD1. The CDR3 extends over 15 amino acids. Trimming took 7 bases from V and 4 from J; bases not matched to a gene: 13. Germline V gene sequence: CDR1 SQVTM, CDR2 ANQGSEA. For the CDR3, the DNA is TGCAGCGCCGAAAACAGGGGGCACGGGGGCTATGGCTACACCTTC. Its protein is CSAENRGHGGYGYTF.